The source of this T cell receptor beta chain is a study of T-cell reconstitution after alpha-beta-depleted transplantation in children. Preparation of the TCRbeta library was carried out with unique molecular identifiers. TCRdb reprocessed the PCR reads with MiXCR, giving one entry per CDR3 protein. Found here are roughly 400,000 distinct CDR3 sequences, 43% of them singletons; the top ten hold roughly 27%. Trimming removed 6 bases at V and 4 bases at J, with 15 bases between. The CDR3 extends over 15 amino acids. The germline gives CDR1 MNHNS, CDR2 SASEGT. The chain couples TRBV6-1 to TRBJ2-2; no reliable D call. The sequence came from a girl aged 2-10 years with aplastic anemia, due to receive a stem cell transplant. Sequenced material: PBMCs, taken before TCRalphabeta/CD19-depleted stem cell transplant. The CDR3 DNA reads TGTGCCAGCAGGATGGACGTAGCTATCACCGGGGAGCTGTTTTTT. Its translation: CASRMDVAITGELFF.